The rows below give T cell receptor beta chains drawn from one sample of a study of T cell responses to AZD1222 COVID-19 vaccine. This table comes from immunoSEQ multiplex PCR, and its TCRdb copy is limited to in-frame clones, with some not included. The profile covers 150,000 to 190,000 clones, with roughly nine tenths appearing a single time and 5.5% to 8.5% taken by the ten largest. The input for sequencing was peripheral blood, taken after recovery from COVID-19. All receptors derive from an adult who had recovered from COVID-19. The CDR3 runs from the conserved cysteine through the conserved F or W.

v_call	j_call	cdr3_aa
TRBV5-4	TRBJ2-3	CASSPSTDTQYF
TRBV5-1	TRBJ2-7	CASSLDAQTYEQYF
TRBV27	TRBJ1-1	CASRHHDAGRNEAFF
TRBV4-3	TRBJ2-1	CASSQGGGYSYNEQFF
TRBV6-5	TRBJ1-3	CATTSYSGNTIYF
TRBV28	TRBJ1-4	CASSPLGQGPYEKLFF
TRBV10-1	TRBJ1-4	CASSKNNEKLFF
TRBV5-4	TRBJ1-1	CASSYRQENTEAFF
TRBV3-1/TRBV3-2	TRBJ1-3	CASSRDSSGNTIYF
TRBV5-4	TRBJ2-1	CASSSPGLETYNEQFF
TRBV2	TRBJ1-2	CASSEAGQGRHPYGYTF
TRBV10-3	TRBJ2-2	CALGTSSNTGELFF
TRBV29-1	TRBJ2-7	CSVVAGALGEQYF
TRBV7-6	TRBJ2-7	CASSQGLAGASESEQYF
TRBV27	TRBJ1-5	CASSLTGDSNQPQHF
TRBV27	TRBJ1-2	CASSSSGQTLGGYTF
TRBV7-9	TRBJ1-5	CASSFGSGGDQPQHF
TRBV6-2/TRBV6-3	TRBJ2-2	CASSSEVTGDYTGELFF
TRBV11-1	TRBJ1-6	CASTVASGGASPLHF
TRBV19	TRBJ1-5	CASSYGLLGGNQPQHF
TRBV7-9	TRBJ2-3	CASSFLHGGAVTDTQYF
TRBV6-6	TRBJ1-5	CASSRNRDNQPQHF
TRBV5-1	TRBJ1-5	CASSPGQGAQPQHF
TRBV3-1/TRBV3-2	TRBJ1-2	CASSQDATVLYGYTF
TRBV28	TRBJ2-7	CASSNAGDRVVEQYF
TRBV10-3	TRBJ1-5	CAISTDRAPQPQHF
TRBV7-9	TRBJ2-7	CASSPRGAPYEQYF
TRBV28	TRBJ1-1	CASSPLNTEAFF